This TCR beta chain appears in the sequencing data of a study of regulatory T cells in long-lasting Graves disease (dated by TCRdb to the early 2020s). Describing the broader study: Newly diagnosed Graves' disease patients had taken antithyroid drugs for less than 3 months. Patients with persistent Graves' disease were compared with patients with newly diagnosed Graves' disease using TCR sequencing and RNA sequencing of peripheral blood. The study was conducted in China and was registered as a clinical trial. TCR sequencing covered about 13 persistent and roughly 20 newly diagnosed Graves' disease patients, about 35 samples in total.

This specimen's time point label, interpreted: newly diagnosed GD, antithyroid drugs for less than 3 months. For both TCR sequencing and RNA sequencing, RNA was extracted from PBMCs in TRIzol. The diagnosis of Graves' disease followed American Thyroid Association guidelines. Recruitment of patients was carried out at an endocrinology department in Xi'an, China. Each patient gave about 9.1 milliliters of peripheral blood, collected in an EDTA anticoagulant tube. Ficoll Paque Plus density gradient separation was used to isolate PBMCs, and no further T cell sorting was done. An Agilent 2100 Bioanalyzer and agarose gel were used to assess RNA quality, and a NanoDrop 2000 was used to measure RNA concentration. This clonotype has a count of ten or more. What this receptor recognizes is not known. No clone much larger than this one lies a single base away; base qualities are absent. Reading the germline V gene gives CDR1 SNHLY and CDR2 FYNNEI. The CDR3 contains 14 residues, cysteine and phenylalanine counted. Only the CDR3 portion is preserved as DNA: 42 bases, with reading frame beginning at the first base. V is pruned by 4 bases and J by 7 bases, leaving 1 base of the junction without a gene match.

Results and caveats for the whole study, not just this receptor: TRBV28, TRBJ1-2 and TRBJ2-5 were preferentially used in persistent disease, while TRBV20-1 and TRBJ2-1 were favored in newly diagnosed disease. Sequencing and analysis were restricted to the TCR beta chain. The authors acknowledged the small sample size as a limitation that may reduce accuracy. Compared with newly diagnosed patients, persistent Graves' disease patients had lower TCR Shannon entropy and fewer highly expanded clones, which suggests clonal expansion. Because the primary lesion, thyroid tissue, could not be accessed, the study looked at peripheral blood alone. Persistent patients shared more public clonotypes among themselves (around 2,800) than newly diagnosed patients did (roughly 910).

Libraries were constructed by multiplex PCR. Sequencing relied on an Illumina HiSeq 4000. TCR beta libraries were built with iRepertoire HTBI primers and Arm-PCR amplification of CDR3 regions. Before sequencing, the PCR products underwent gel purification. As for the authors' bioinformatics: A total of 60 to 80 TRBV and 14 TRBJ segments were identified across samples and were used for gene usage analysis of CDR3 amino acid clonotypes. Filtered high-quality paired reads were merged into contigs using COPE and FqMerger. BLAST was used to align contigs to IMGT TRBV, TRBD and TRBJ reference genes, and CDR3 was defined according to IMGT. Highly expanded clones were defined as clonotypes with a frequency above 0.1%. Shannon entropy served as the measure of repertoire diversity, while the Gini coefficient captured V-J evenness. Clonotypes shared by more than one individual were considered public. TCRdb took the public reads, trimmed them with fastp at Q25, ran MiXCR for clone calling and kept in-frame beta chains. Each record represents a unique CDR3 protein, reported with the most common genes and DNA among its rows. These V and J calls rely on TCRdb rather than the paper's analysis. Present in this sample are under 300,000 distinct CDR3 sequences, over 20% of which were seen just once. The ten top clones hold roughly 14% of the sample.

The sequence came from a female donor with Graves disease. The source was peripheral blood mononuclear cells (PBMCs), collected at new diagnosis, from a patient treated with antithyroid drugs. The chain is made from TRBV2 and TRBJ1-6; 10 bases in the junction line up with TRBD1. CDR3 loop: CASSGQGANSPLHF. In nucleotide form, the sequence is TGTGCCAGCAGTGGACAGGGGGCCAATTCACCCCTCCACTTT.